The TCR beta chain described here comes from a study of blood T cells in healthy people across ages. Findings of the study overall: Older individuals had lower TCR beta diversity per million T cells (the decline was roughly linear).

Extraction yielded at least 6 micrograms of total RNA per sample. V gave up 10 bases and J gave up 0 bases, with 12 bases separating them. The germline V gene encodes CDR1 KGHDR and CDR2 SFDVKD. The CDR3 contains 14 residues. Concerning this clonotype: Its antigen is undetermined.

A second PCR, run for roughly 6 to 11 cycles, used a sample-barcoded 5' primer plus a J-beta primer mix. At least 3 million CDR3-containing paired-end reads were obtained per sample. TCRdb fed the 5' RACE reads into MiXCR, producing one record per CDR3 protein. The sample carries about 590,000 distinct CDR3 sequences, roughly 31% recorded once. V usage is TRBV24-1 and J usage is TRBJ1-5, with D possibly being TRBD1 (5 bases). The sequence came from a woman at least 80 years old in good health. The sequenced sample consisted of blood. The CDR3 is CATGTGHSNQPQHF. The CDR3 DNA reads TGTGCCACTGGGACGGGCCATAGCAATCAGCCCCAGCATTTT.